These 23 T cell receptor beta chains share one sample of origin, sequenced in a study of identical twins. MiXCR, applied by TCRdb to the 5' RACE reads, yields one record per CDR3 protein. The table includes 1.5 million to 2 million distinct CDR3 sequences, around 29% detected once. The sample comprised cord blood. The receptors were sampled from a newborn girl in good health.

This chain joins TRBV10-3 and TRBJ2-3; 12 positions agree with TRBD2. CDR1 is ENHRY and CDR2 is SYGVKD in the germline V gene. CDR3 length: 12 amino acids. V was pared by 9 bases and J by 5 bases, with 0 bases of the junction left unmatched. CDR3 protein: CAMGLAGDTQYF. As DNA, the CDR3 is TGTGCCATGGGACTAGCGGGAGATACGCAGTATTTT.

This clonotype has only a few counts. The J gene is TRBJ2-1, the V gene TRBV25-1; D may be TRBD2 (5 bases). The CDR3 is 17 residues long. Germline loops: CDR1 MGHDK, CDR2 SYGVNS. V lost 7 bases to trimming and J lost 8 bases, with 27 bases between them. CDR3: CASTKTGREDLTDEQFF. The DNA for the CDR3 is TGTGCCAGCACCAAGACCGGACGGGAAGACTTGACCGATGAGCAGTTCTTC.

V is TRBV5-6 and J is TRBJ2-1; TRBD2 aligns across 13 bases. The CDR3 runs to 18 residues. V was pared by 4 bases and J by 5 bases, with 12 bases of the junction left unmatched. The germline V gene encodes CDR1 SGHDT and CDR2 YYEEEE. As DNA, the CDR3 is TGTGCCAGCAGCCTACGACTAGCGGGAGGACTAGTCAACAATGAGCAGTTCTTC. Its translation: CASSLRLAGGLVNNEQFF.

This chain connects TRBV12-3 or TRBV12-4 to TRBJ1-5; 10 bases are shared with TRBD1. The trim removed 5 bases at V and 0 bases at J, leaving 7 bases unmatched. The CDR3 length is 17 residues. CDR3 region: CASSTTGGINSNQPQHF. DNA for the CDR3: TGTGCCAGCAGTACGACAGGGGGCATCAATAGCAATCAGCCCCAGCATTTT.

This clonotype was counted only a few times. The chain recombines TRBV5-6 with TRBJ1-5; 8 nucleotides match TRBD1. The length of the CDR3 is 14 residues. Trimming cost V 2 bases and J 7 bases; bases outside gene matches: 5. Germline V CDR1 and CDR2: SGHDT, YYEEEE. CDR3 loop: CASSFHRGKQPQHF. The CDR3 DNA follows: TGTGCCAGCAGCTTCCACAGGGGGAAACAGCCCCAGCATTTT.

This clonotype was recorded only once. Relative to the germline gene, one junction end is altered; a read error may explain this. This chain uses TRBV18 with TRBJ2-3; 7 bases align to TRBD1. CDR3 length: 16 amino acids. Germline values: CDR1 KGHSH, CDR2 LQKENI. CDR3 loop: CASSPLPGQTTGTQYF. The CDR3 bases are TGTGCCAGCTCACCACTGCCGGGACAGACCACAGGTACGCAGTATTTT.

This clonotype was recorded a few times. This chain links TRBV20-1 with TRBJ2-7; 10 nucleotides match TRBD2. The CDR3 sequence is 14 residues long. The germline V gene encodes CDR1 DFQATT and CDR2 SNEGSKA (reference sequence). V gave up 4 bases and J gave up 2 bases; unmatched junction bases: 5. The CDR3, as DNA: TGCAGTGCTACCATAACTAGCGGGACCTACGAGCAGTACTTC. Its protein product is CSATITSGTYEQYF.

The genes are TRBV6-6 and TRBJ1-2; 8 bases match TRBD1. The CDR3 has 14 amino acids. V was pared by 2 bases and J by 6 bases, with 5 bases of the junction left unmatched. Germline CDR1 MNHNY, CDR2 SVGAGI (reference sequence). As DNA, the CDR3 is TGTGCCAGCAGTTACAGGACAGGGTGGGATGGCTACACCTTC. Protein: CASSYRTGWDGYTF.

The rearrangement links TRBV29-1 to TRBJ2-1; D assignment may be TRBD1 or TRBD2 (8 bases each). Trimming removed 1 base from V and 0 bases from J, with 19 bases in between. Germline V CDR1 and CDR2: SQVTM, ANQGSEA. The CDR3 spans 18 residues. The CDR3 nucleotides read TGCAGCGTTGAAGTTCAGGGGGCGAGCGGGAGCTCCTACAATGAGCAGTTCTTC. This encodes CSVEVQGASGSSYNEQFF.

There are a few counts of this clonotype. The V call is TRBV14, the J call TRBJ1-2; the D is unclear. CDR1 SGHDN and CDR2 FVKESK come from the germline V gene. The CDR3 totals 15 residues. V was pared by 1 base and J by 7 bases, with 16 bases between. In DNA, the CDR3 is TGTGCCAGCAGCCAAGCCCGGGTGGACCTCGTTGGCTACACCTTC. It yields the protein CASSQARVDLVGYTF.

This clonotype appeared many times. The junction departs from the called germline gene at one end, perhaps through a read error. The CDR3 here is CASSLIGSGANVLTF. The CDR3, as DNA: TGCGCCAGCAGCTTGATCGGCTCTGGGGCCAACGTCCTGACTTTC. The rearrangement links TRBV28 to TRBJ2-6; D uncertain. This CDR3 is 15 amino acids long. Germline V gene data show CDR1 as MDHEN and CDR2 as SYDVKM.

This clonotype was counted a few times. This chain links TRBV4-1 with TRBJ2-3; 11 nucleotides align to TRBD2. This CDR3 has 16 amino acids. V trimming: 2 bases; J trimming: 7 bases; junction bases outside the gene matches: 8. CDR1 MGHRA and CDR2 YSYEKL come from the germline V gene. CDR3 loop: CASSQQTSGGSYTQYF. Written as DNA, the CDR3 is TGCGCCAGCAGCCAACAAACTAGCGGGGGTTCGTATACGCAGTATTTT.

V usage is TRBV20-1 and J usage is TRBJ2-3, with TRBD1 matching 7 bases. The V gene's germline CDR1 is DFQATT and CDR2 SNEGSKA (reference sequence). The CDR3 is made up of 13 amino acids. Unmatched junction bases numbered 9, after V lost 6 bases and J lost 6 bases. CDR3 sequence reads: CSADRAKGDTQYF. The DNA of the CDR3 is TGCAGTGCCGACAGGGCGAAGGGGGATACGCAGTATTTT.

The chain is built from TRBV25-1 and TRBJ2-3, with 13 positions matching TRBD2. The germline CDR1 and CDR2 sequences are MGHDK and SYGVNS. This CDR3 has 19 amino acids. The ends lost 7 bases at V and 0 bases at J; junction bases unmatched: 13. CDR3 sequence (DNA): TGTGCCAGCACCCAGACTAGCGGGAGGATCGGACTGAGCACAGATACGCAGTATTTT. It codes for CASTQTSGRIGLSTDTQYF.

The chain's CDR3 is CASSTGLGADTQYF. CDR3 coding DNA: TGTGCCAGCTCAACGGGACTAGGAGCAGATACGCAGTATTTT. J is TRBJ2-3 and V is TRBV18, with 8 bases matching TRBD2. Germline CDR1 reads KGHSH; CDR2 reads LQKENI. This CDR3 has 14 residues. J lost 4 bases, V lost 5 bases, and 5 bases had no gene match.

This clonotype was detected only a few times. At one boundary the junction diverges from the germline segment, which might be a read error. The chain couples TRBV4-1 to TRBJ2-5, with a possible D match to TRBD2 (6 bases). Germline CDR1 and CDR2: MGHRA and YSYEKL. The CDR3 contains 15 residues. CDR3 protein: CASSEDPLATGTQYF. In nucleotides, the CDR3 is TGCGCCAGCAGCGAAGACCCACTAGCCACCGGGACCCAGTACTTC.

About this clonotype: Compared with germline, one end of the junction differs, possibly owing to a read error. The chain is built from TRBV18 and TRBJ1-3; D not certain. The CDR3 sequence is 15 residues long. Looked up from germline, CDR1 is KGHSH and CDR2 is LQKENI. CDR3 amino acids: CASSPAAISGNTIYF. The CDR3 nucleotides are TGCGCCAGCTCACCGGCGGCGATCTCTGGAAACACCATATATTTT.

In its sample, this clonotype was seen a few times. V usage is TRBV7-9 and J usage is TRBJ2-5; D perhaps matches TRBD2 (6 bases). Trimming shortened V by 5 bases and J by 2 bases, and 18 bases separated the two germline ends. The CDR3 consists of 16 residues. Germline CDR1 SEHNR, CDR2 FQNEAQ (reference sequence). The CDR3 DNA reads as TGTGCCAGCAGCCTCTATAGCGGAGTGCGGCAAGAGACCCAGTACTTC. Its protein is CASSLYSGVRQETQYF. Variable domain in full (rest from reference TRBV7-9 and TRBJ2-5): DTGVSQNPRHKITKRGQNVTFRCDPISEHNRLYWYRQTLGQGPEFLTYFQNEAQLEKSRLLSDRFSAERPKGSFSTLEIQRTEQGDSAMYLCASSLYSGVRQETQYFGPGTRLLVL.

The count of this clonotype is one. This chain joins TRBV20-1 and TRBJ1-4; the D is unclear. V was shortened by 6 bases and J by 0 bases, with 17 bases between the two germline ends. Germline V gene lookup returns CDR1 DFQATT and CDR2 SNEGSKA (reference sequence). The CDR3 totals 16 residues. CDR3 protein: CSAHGWESATNEKLFF. DNA of the CDR3: TGCAGTGCCCATGGGTGGGAGAGTGCAACTAATGAAAAACTGTTTTTT.

This clonotype was observed a few times. The V gene is TRBV28, the J gene TRBJ1-5, with TRBD1 identical over 7 bases. Trimming removed 6 bases from V and 4 bases from J; junction bases left unmatched: 6. Germline values: CDR1 MDHEN, CDR2 SYDVKM. This CDR3 is 14 amino acids long. The CDR3 DNA reads TGTGCCAGCAGACACAGGGGCGAAAATCAGCCCCAGCATTTT. It specifies CASRHRGENQPQHF. The whole variable domain, remainder taken from reference TRBV28 and TRBJ1-5, is DVKVTQSSRYLVKRTGEKVFLECVQDMDHENMFWYRQDPGLGLRLIYFSYDVKMKEKGDIPEGYSVSREKKERFSLILESASTNQTSMYLCASRHRGENQPQHFGDGTRLSIL.

The chain employs TRBV4-2 and TRBJ2-1; D is possibly TRBD1 (6 bases). Germline values: CDR1 LGHNA, CDR2 YNFKEQ. Trimming removed 4 bases from V and 5 bases from J, with 21 bases in between. The CDR3 is made up of 17 amino acids. CDR3: CASSLNTGHGMDNEQFF. In DNA, the CDR3 is TGTGCCAGCAGCCTAAATACAGGGCATGGGATGGACAATGAGCAGTTCTTC.

In DNA form, the CDR3 reads TGTGCCAGCAGGGCAGGAGGGGGGCACATCTACAATGAGCAGTACTTC. Amino acids: CASRAGGGHIYNEQYF. The J gene is TRBJ2-5, the V gene TRBV7-2; possibly TRBD1 or TRBD2 for D (6 bases each). Germline-derived CDR1 and CDR2 are SGHTA and FQGNSA. The CDR3 sequence is 16 residues long. Trimming cost V 6 bases and J 11 bases, with 28 bases left between them.

CDR3 coding DNA: TGTGCCAGCAGTTTAAGGACAGGGGAGCAAGAGACCCAGTTCTTC. Translated: CASSLRTGEQETQFF. The chain uses TRBV12-3 or TRBV12-4 and TRBJ2-5; 9 bases map to TRBD1. The end of the DNA fits TRBJ2-1 better, so the J call may be wrong. This CDR3 region has 15 residues.